The 15 T cell receptor beta chains below were found in one sample sequenced in a study of shared clonotypes between healthy human individuals. Generated by immunoSEQ multiplex PCR, the TCRdb table keeps only in-frame clones and is missing some. The repertoire holds fewer than 650,000 clones, with just over 75% as singletons. Sequenced: PBMCs. The origin of the receptors is a woman aged 40 to 49 in good health. Some clones in this sample may be carry-over from other donors' samples.

The chain combines TRBV6-6 with TRBJ2-2; D is ambiguous. Trimming pared 10 bases from V and 0 bases from J, leaving 12 bases between. CDR3 length: 14 residues. Germline V gene sequence: CDR1 MNHNY, CDR2 SVGAGI (reference sequence). CDR3 sequence reads: CATTSTSNTGELFF. CDR3 nucleotide sequence: TGTGCCACCACGAGCACGTCGAACACCGGGGAGCTGTTTTTT.

This rearrangement joins TRBV7-9 to TRBJ1-5; 7 nucleotides line up with TRBD1. V lost 5 bases, J lost 7 bases, and 8 bases stayed unmatched. This CDR3 comprises 14 residues. The germline V gene encodes CDR1 SEHNR and CDR2 FQNEAQ (reference sequence). The CDR3 coding sequence is TGTGCCAGCAGCCCTACAGGGGCCCAACAGCCCCAGCATTTT. Translated: CASSPTGAQQPQHF.

The chain employs TRBV10-3 and TRBJ2-7, with D possibly being TRBD1 or TRBD2 (6 bases each). Germline V gene lookup returns CDR1 ENHRY and CDR2 SYGVKD. This CDR3 contains 16 residues. Trimming pared 2 bases from V and 4 bases from J, leaving 18 bases between. The CDR3 loop reads CAISELTGPGRYEQYF. CDR3 bases: TGTGCCATCAGTGAGCTCACAGGGCCAGGGAGGTACGAGCAGTACTTC.

A note on this clone: Being one base from a much bigger clone, this may be a read error. The rearrangement links TRBV5-1 to TRBJ1-1; D is unresolved. Germline V gene sequence: CDR1 SGHRS, CDR2 YFSETQ. There are 14 residues in the CDR3. CDR3 sequence reads: CAGSLGSQDTEAFF. The CDR3, as DNA: TGCGCCGGCAGCCTAGGGAGTCAGGACACTGAAGCTTTCTTT.

The rearrangement uses TRBV27 and TRBJ2-1, with D perhaps TRBD1 (5 bases). The germline V and J ends were trimmed by 7 bases and 7 bases, with 23 bases remaining between them. The length of the CDR3 is 16 residues. Looked up from germline, CDR1 is MNHEY and CDR2 is SMNVEV (reference sequence). The CDR3 DNA sequence: TGTGCCAGCAAGAATCAGGGTTCCCCCCAGGTGAATGAGCAGTTCTTC. Translated, it gives CASKNQGSPQVNEQFF.

This chain links TRBV7-9 with TRBJ2-5, with a possible D match to TRBD1 (5 bases). V was trimmed by 4 bases and J by 4 bases, leaving 13 bases between them. Germline-derived CDR1 and CDR2 are SEHNR and FQNEAQ (reference sequence). CDR3 length: 14 residues. CDR3 sequence (DNA): TGTGCCAGCAGCTCCAGGGTATCGGGAGAGACCCAGTACTTC. It codes for CASSSRVSGETQYF.

The chain links TRBV29-1 to TRBJ2-3; 9 bases agree with TRBD2. Germline V gene sequence: CDR1 SQVTM, CDR2 ANQGSEA. CDR3 size: 15 residues. V lost 7 bases to trimming and J lost 1 base; unmatched junction nucleotides: 9. The CDR3 loop is CSAALGLAGTDTQYF. CDR3 nucleotide sequence: TGCAGCGCCGCTCTGGGACTAGCCGGCACAGATACGCAGTATTTT.

This sequence joins TRBV28 and TRBJ2-1; no firm D call. Between the trimmed V and J ends, which lost 6 bases and 3 bases, there was a span of 9 bases. CDR3 size: 13 residues. The germline CDR1 and CDR2 sequences are MDHEN and SYDVKM. In DNA, the CDR3 is TGTGCCAGCAGGACTGACGACTACAATGAGCAGTTCTTC. Its translation: CASRTDDYNEQFF.

The genes are TRBV18 and TRBJ2-7, with D maybe TRBD1 (6 bases). This CDR3 is built from 13 residues. Germline-derived CDR1 and CDR2 are KGHSH and LQKENI. V gave up 6 bases and J gave up 3 bases, with 12 bases separating them. CDR3: CASSQGQIYEQYF. In DNA form, the CDR3 reads TGTGCCAGCTCCCAAGGACAGATCTACGAGCAGTACTTC.

V gene TRBV28 combines with J gene TRBJ2-7, with D possibly called TRBD1 or TRBD2 (5 bases each). V shed 3 bases and J shed 6 bases, with 15 bases lying between them. The CDR3 sequence is 14 residues long. The germline V gene encodes CDR1 MDHEN and CDR2 SYDVKM. CDR3 sequence: CASSFWGFGSEQYF. The CDR3 nucleotides read TGTGCCAGCAGTTTTTGGGGGTTTGGTAGCGAGCAGTACTTC.

This clone showed up just a few times. In DNA form, the CDR3 reads TGTGCCTGGAGTGGCCACAGGGGGACAGGGGTCGAGCAGTACTTC. Its translation: CAWSGHRGTGVEQYF. The chain uses TRBV30 and TRBJ2-7; 10 bases map to TRBD1. The CDR3 loop spans 15 amino acids. Germline loops: CDR1 GTSNPN, CDR2 SVGIG (reference sequence). Trimming at V came to 1 base and at J to 6 bases, leaving 9 bases not matched to a gene.

CDR3 coding DNA: TGCAGCCCTGGGGCGGGGGGGACAGATACGCAGTATTTT. Protein: CSPGAGGTDTQYF. V and J are TRBV29-1 and TRBJ2-3; TRBD2 matches 9 bases. Germline lookup yields CDR1 SQVTM and CDR2 ANQGSEA. After removal of 8 bases from V and 3 bases from J, the junction contained 6 bases not matched to a gene. The CDR3 sequence is 13 residues long.

The chain employs TRBV11-2 and TRBJ1-2, with TRBD1 identical over 8 bases. Germline trimming cut 5 bases from V and 4 bases from J; bases unmatched to any gene: 15. This CDR3 is built from 17 residues. Germline assignment: CDR1 SGHAT and CDR2 FQNNGV. The CDR3 bases are TGTGCCAGCAGCCCCACTCAAGGACAGGGCAACACCTATGGCTACACCTTC. It translates to CASSPTQGQGNTYGYTF.

The genes are TRBV30 and TRBJ1-5; possibly TRBD1 for D (5 bases). The germline V gene encodes CDR1 GTSNPN and CDR2 SVGIG (reference sequence). The CDR3 extends over 11 amino acids. Trimming shortened V by 5 bases and J by 9 bases, and 11 bases separated the two germline ends. The CDR3: CAWSRGGPQHF. Here the CDR3 DNA reads TGTGCCTGGTCTCGCGGGGGGCCCCAGCATTTT.

V is TRBV5-1 and J is TRBJ2-7; 15 positions agree with TRBD2. The CDR3 is 15 residues long. After removal of 4 bases from V and 5 bases from J, the junction contained 4 bases not matched to a gene. The germline gives CDR1 SGHRS, CDR2 YFSETQ. The CDR3 nucleotides read TGCGCCAGCAGCCCGGGACTAGCGGGAGGTAACGAGCAGTACTTC. Translating gives CASSPGLAGGNEQYF.